The TCR beta chain described here comes from a study of T cell changes during pregnancy in multiple sclerosis. TCRdb's table, derived via immunoSEQ multiplex PCR, lists solely in-frame clones and lacks some. Altogether about 56,000 clones are present, about nine tenths being singletons, with the ten largest covering around 0.5%. Germline V gene lookup returns CDR1 MNHNS and CDR2 SASEGT. The CDR3 spans 14 residues. V gave up 5 bases and J gave up 2 bases; unmatched junction bases: 4. The receptor was isolated from a female donor with multiple sclerosis, enrolled in a pregnancy study. This chain uses TRBV6-1 with TRBJ2-3, with 7 bases fitting TRBD1. The sequenced sample was CD4+ T cells from peripheral blood mononuclear cells, obtained in the third trimester of pregnancy. CDR3 loop: CASSPGQITDTQYF. The CDR3 nucleotides read TGTGCCAGCAGTCCGGGACAGATCACAGATACGCAGTATTTT.